There are many counts of the clone carrying this TCR beta chain. Its antigen is as yet unknown. The sample belongs to a study of T cell clonality in common variable immunodeficiency. Caucasian heritage predominated among both patients and controls. Donors gave about 5 to 8.5 ml heparinized peripheral whole blood. Study-wide points: T cell subpopulation sequencing would be needed to explain CVID clonality.

TCRdb's copy holds only in-frame clones and misses some; the assay was immunoSEQ multiplex PCR. The sample contains tens of thousands of clones, none of them singletons. The sample taken for sequencing was peripheral blood mononuclear cells. This receptor was taken from a person between 18 and 69 years old in good health.

CDR3 region: CASSLVFGGKSTDTQYF. Incomplete CDR3 DNA: TGCGCCAGCAGCTTGGTTTTCGGGGGGAAAAGCACAGATACG. The chain recombines TRBV5-1 with TRBJ2-3, with 7 positions matching TRBD2. The CDR3 extends 3 residues past the end of the read, so its final part is completed from the germline J gene. V was clipped by 0 bases and J by 0 bases; unmatched bases: 7. From germline, CDR1 is SGHRS and CDR2 YFSETQ. There are 17 residues in the CDR3. Drawing the rest from reference TRBV5-1 and TRBJ2-3, the complete variable domain is KAGVTQTPRYLIKTRGQQVTLSCSPISGHRSVSWYQQTPGQGLQFLFEYFSETQRNKGNFPGRFSGRQFSNSRSEMNVSTLELGDSALYLCASSLVFGGKSTDTQYFGPGTRLTVL.